What follows are 24 T cell receptor beta chains derived from one specimen sequenced in a study of T cells after posttransplantation cyclophosphamide. Treatment was busulfan-fludarabine conditioning, a marrow graft, and cyclophosphamide on days +3 and +4. Data came from immunoSEQ multiplex PCR; TCRdb stores just in-frame clones and leaves some out. In total the sample includes more than 10,000 clones, none of them seen once. The starting material was PBMCs, obtained after allogeneic stem cell transplant with posttransplant cyclophosphamide. All receptors come from a female patient in her thirties or forties who received an allogeneic stem cell transplant from an unrelated donor, was CMV-positive, and had acute GVHD only. Some T cells may have originated in the graft donor.

The chain employs TRBV9 and TRBJ2-5; D is unresolved. Germline loops: CDR1 SGDLS, CDR2 YYNGEE. This CDR3 is 13 amino acids long. Trimming took off 2 bases at V and 2 bases at J, with 7 bases between the two ends. The CDR3 here is CASSVGIQETQYF. CDR3 bases: TGTGCCAGCAGCGTTGGCATACAAGAGACCCAGTACTTC.

This clone has at least ten counts. The chain links TRBV10-2 to TRBJ2-7; D gene unclear. The germline V gene has CDR1 WSHSY and CDR2 SAAADI. The V gene lost 5 bases and the J gene lost 2 bases, with 4 bases spanning the gap. The CDR3 runs 11 residues. The CDR3 loop reads CASSSTYEQYF. The CDR3 DNA reads as TGCGCCAGCAGTTCTACCTACGAGCAGTACTTC.

This clone was picked up many times. The chain has TRBV11-2 and TRBJ1-2, with 7 bases matching TRBD1. Germline V CDR1 and CDR2: SGHAT, FQNNGV. Trimming took 6 bases from V and 8 from J; bases not matched to a gene: 9. This CDR3 has 13 residues. Written as DNA, the CDR3 is TGTGCCAGCAGTCGCTCAGGGGGGAGCGGCTACACCTTC. It translates to CASSRSGGSGYTF.

This clone was seen more than once but under ten times. The V and J genes are TRBV27 and TRBJ1-2; TRBD1 matches at 10 bases. After removal of 4 bases from V and 8 bases from J, the junction contained 13 bases not matched to a gene. Germline V CDR1 and CDR2: MNHEY, SMNVEV (reference sequence). The CDR3 loop spans 16 amino acids. In DNA, the CDR3 is TGTGCCAGCAGTTCCCCGTCCGGGACAGGGGCCCTCGGCTACACCTTC. Translation gives CASSSPSGTGALGYTF.

V usage is TRBV7-2 and J usage is TRBJ2-5; D gene ambiguous. Germline V gene lookup returns CDR1 SGHTA and CDR2 FQGNSA. The CDR3 has 13 residues. Trimming shortened V by 2 bases and J by 5 bases, and 9 bases separated the two germline ends. The CDR3 DNA sequence: TGTGCCAGCAGCTTAAATCGAGCGGAGACCCAGTACTTC. Its translation: CASSLNRAETQYF.

This clone was recorded many times. CDR3 in amino acids: CATSRGLAGGVTVGTQYF. In DNA, the CDR3 is TGTGCCACCAGCAGGGGCCTAGCGGGGGGGGTCACAGTGGGTACGCAGTATTTT. V usage is TRBV15 and J usage is TRBJ2-3, with 12 bases aligning to TRBD2. Germline values: CDR1 LNHNV, CDR2 YYDKDF (reference sequence). V was clipped by 3 bases and J by 8 bases; unmatched bases: 15. The length of the CDR3 is 18 residues.

This sequence joins TRBV29-1 and TRBJ2-4; 8 nucleotides agree with TRBD1. Germline trimming cut 1 base from V and 1 base from J; bases unmatched to any gene: 9. The CDR3 sequence is 17 residues long. Germline lookup yields CDR1 SQVTM and CDR2 ANQGSEA. Written as DNA, the CDR3 is TGCAGCGTTGAAGGGGAAGGGACAGGCCATGCCAAAAACATTCAGTACTTC. It specifies CSVEGEGTGHAKNIQYF.

The table lists this clone with many counts. CDR3 residues: CASSTQGQPQHF. The CDR3 coding sequence is TGTGCCAGCAGTACTCAGGGACAGCCCCAGCATTTT. The chain employs TRBV6-5 and TRBJ1-5, with a tentative D call TRBD1 (5 bases). The CDR3 loop spans 12 amino acids. The germline V gene has CDR1 MNHEY and CDR2 SVGAGI. V was trimmed by 5 bases and J by 7 bases, leaving 9 bases between them.

CDR3 sequence (DNA): TGTGCCAGCAGTTACTTCCGGCCAGGAGAAAAACTGTTTTTT. It encodes CASSYFRPGEKLFF. The V call is TRBV6-5, the J call TRBJ1-4; no reliable D call. Between the trimmed V and J ends, which lost 1 base and 8 bases, there was a span of 11 bases. This CDR3 has 14 amino acids. Germline V lookup: CDR1 MNHEY, CDR2 SVGAGI.

This clone was seen repeatedly, ten times or more. The V and J genes are TRBV5-1 and TRBJ2-3; TRBD2 matches 12 bases. The CDR3 is made up of 17 amino acids. V was clipped by 4 bases and J by 5 bases; unmatched bases: 11. The germline gives CDR1 SGHRS, CDR2 YFSETQ. The CDR3, as DNA: TGCGCCAGCAGCGGAAACCCCCCGGGACTAGCGGGAGATACGCAGTATTTT. It encodes CASSGNPPGLAGDTQYF.

This clone showed up just a few times. The rearrangement uses TRBV10-2 and TRBJ2-5, with D possibly TRBD1 on 5 matching bases. The closer fit of TRBJ2-7 to the DNA end suggests the J call may be wrong. Germline assignment: CDR1 WSHSY and CDR2 SAAADI. The length of the CDR3 is 14 residues. The chain's CDR3 is CASSEGARVYEQYF. The CDR3 DNA follows: TGCGCCAGCAGTGAAGGGGCCAGGGTCTACGAGCAGTACTTC.

This sequence joins TRBV23-1 and TRBJ2-7; 7 bases are shared with TRBD1. TRBV23-1 is reported as an ORF; its role is uncertain. This CDR3 is built from 20 residues. After removal of 0 bases from V and 1 base from J, the junction contained 18 bases not matched to a gene. The CDR3 region is CASSQSWDRTFFHLSYEQYV. The DNA for the CDR3 is TGCGCCAGCAGTCAATCTTGGGACAGAACCTTTTTTCATCTTTCCTACGAGCAGTACGTC.

This chain joins TRBV6-5 and TRBJ2-1; TRBD2 aligns across 9 bases. The CDR3 contains 16 residues. Germline lookup yields CDR1 MNHEY and CDR2 SVGAGI. J was trimmed by 1 base and V by 1 base; bases with no gene match: 2. The CDR3 sequence is CASSYFGLASYNEQFF. For the CDR3, the DNA is TGTGCCAGCAGTTACTTCGGACTAGCGTCCTACAATGAGCAGTTCTTC.

This chain joins TRBV7-2 and TRBJ1-2, with TRBD1 matching 8 bases. With 6 bases clipped from V and 4 bases from J, the junction kept 7 bases outside the gene matches. This CDR3 is built from 14 residues. Germline CDR1 and CDR2: SGHTA and FQGNSA. CDR3 in amino acids: CASSPRQGPYGYTF. In DNA form, the CDR3 reads TGTGCCAGCAGTCCGCGACAGGGGCCCTATGGCTACACCTTC.

This clone has at least ten counts. The chain has TRBV7-2 and TRBJ1-2; possible D gene TRBD1, 6 bases. The CDR3 spans 16 residues. Germline V gives CDR1 SGHTA, CDR2 FQGNSA. Trimming took 1 base from V and 2 from J, leaving 14 bases between them. The CDR3 region is CASSLGGGVTNYGYTF. CDR3 DNA sequence: TGTGCCAGCAGCTTAGGTGGGGGCGTAACCAACTATGGCTACACCTTC.

The V call is TRBV6-4, the J call TRBJ2-2, with 8 bases that match TRBD1. There are 15 residues in the CDR3. V lost 5 bases and J lost 2; bases outside the gene matches: 4. CDR1 and CDR2 (germline): MRHNA, SNTAGT. Here the CDR3 reads CASSPGTGNTGELFF. CDR3 bases: TGTGCCAGCAGTCCCGGGACAGGAAACACCGGGGAGCTGTTTTTT.

This clone was recorded many times. The V and J genes are TRBV7-3 and TRBJ2-2; possible D gene TRBD1, 5 bases. This CDR3 is built from 17 residues. Germline V CDR1 and CDR2: SGHTA, FQGTGA. Trimming cost V 4 bases and J 0 bases, with 15 bases left between them. The CDR3 here is CASSSSPTASNTGELFF. The CDR3 nucleotides read TGTGCCAGCAGCTCCTCGCCGACAGCTTCGAACACCGGGGAGCTGTTTTTT.

This clone was picked up many times. V usage is TRBV21-1 and J usage is TRBJ2-1; the table's TRBD2 call for D was not verified on the DNA. TRBV21-1 corresponds to a pseudogene. This CDR3 is 16 amino acids long. The CDR3, as DNA: TGTGCCAGCACTAGAGAGGTCCCCTGCACTTACAATGAGCAGTTCTTC. This codes for CASTREVPCTYNEQFF.

The chain links TRBV28 to TRBJ1-2; D is unclear. Trimming left V 2 bases short and J 5 bases short, with 9 bases between. The germline CDR1 and CDR2 sequences are MDHEN and SYDVKM. The CDR3 extends over 13 amino acids. Here the CDR3 reads CASSLTTDYGYTF. The CDR3, as DNA: TGTGCCAGCAGTTTAACAACCGATTATGGCTACACCTTC.

V usage is TRBV6-5 and J usage is TRBJ1-6; 9 bases agree with TRBD1. V shed 6 bases, J shed 10 bases, and the junction held 7 bases outside the gene matches. The CDR3 is 14 residues long. Germline assignment: CDR1 MNHEY and CDR2 SVGAGI. CDR3 loop: CASRGGTGRSPLHF. CDR3 coding DNA: TGTGCCAGCAGGGGGGGGACAGGGCGATCACCCCTCCACTTT.

This clone was seen only a few times. V gene TRBV28 combines with J gene TRBJ2-1; D is ambiguous. V shed 3 bases and J shed 5 bases, with 14 bases lying between them. This CDR3 is 15 amino acids long. From germline, CDR1 is MDHEN and CDR2 SYDVKM. The CDR3 DNA sequence: TGTGCCAGCAGTTTGTCCCTAGTCCGAGACAATGAGCAGTTCTTC. It codes for CASSLSLVRDNEQFF.

The rearrangement joins TRBV15 to TRBJ1-6; tentatively, D is TRBD1 (6 bases). CDR1 is LNHNV, CDR2 YYDKDF, per germline (reference sequence). Between the trimmed V and J ends, which lost 5 bases and 8 bases, there was a span of 19 bases. CDR3 length: 16 residues. The CDR3 reads CATSPTKDSSDSPLHF. For the CDR3, the DNA is TGTGCCACCAGCCCCACGAAGGACAGCTCGGATTCACCCCTCCACTTT.

This chain uses TRBV4-2 with TRBJ2-3; D may be TRBD2 (5 bases). The CDR3 is made up of 13 amino acids. Per the germline V gene, CDR1 is LGHNA and CDR2 is YNFKEQ. Trimming pared 1 base from V and 6 bases from J, leaving 8 bases between. The CDR3 DNA reads as TGTGCCAGCAGCCAAGGGCTAGCTGATACGCAGTATTTT. This translates into CASSQGLADTQYF.

In its sample, this clone was seen many times. This sample includes further DNA sequences coding for the same CDR3. V usage is TRBV6-6 and J usage is TRBJ2-7; the match to TRBD1 covers 7 bases. The CDR3 is 13 amino acids. Trimming took 5 bases from V and 2 from J; bases not matched to a gene: 3. Germline lookup yields CDR1 MNHNY and CDR2 SVGAGI (reference sequence). The CDR3 nucleotides are TGTGCCAGCAGTGGGGGACAGCCCTACGAGCAGTACTTC. Protein sequence: CASSGGQPYEQYF.